This T cell receptor beta chain is drawn from a study of T cells in Graves' hyperthyroidism and ophthalmopathy. The source material, RNA transcripts, was used to amplify TCR beta CDR3 regions. The HTBI primer set was used in a first-round RT-PCR of the TCR CDR3. MiXCR was run by TCRdb on the multiplex PCR reads, yielding one entry per CDR3 protein. The sample lists more than 500,000 distinct CDR3 sequences, roughly 15% occurring once. Ophthalmopathy cases met thresholds of Clinical Activity Score at least 3, NOSPECS grade at least 4 and duration under 3 months. The study excluded patients with uncontrolled infection, other autoimmune disease, pregnancy or lactation. Diagnostic decisions used clinical symptoms, serum thyroxine and TRAb, thyroid ultrasound and orbital computed tomography. This clonotype was counted many times. Its antigen is currently unknown. Overall study results and limits: Most expanded thyroid clonotypes above 0.001 recurred in blood.

The CDR3 totals 17 residues. After removal of 5 bases from V and 5 bases from J, the junction contained 13 bases not matched to a gene. Germline-derived CDR1 and CDR2 are MGHRA and YSYEKL. Specimen: blood. The source of this sequence is a woman aged 25-40 years with Graves' ophthalmopathy. The chain employs TRBV4-1 and TRBJ2-5; 11 bases line up with TRBD2. The CDR3 reads CASSGTFTSGSGETQYF. DNA for the CDR3: TGCGCCAGCAGCGGAACCTTCACTAGCGGGAGTGGGGAGACCCAGTACTTC.